This paragraph reports one T cell receptor beta chain. Its cognate antigen is unknown. These data come from a study of T cells in tuberculosis. Overall study results and limits: Active tuberculosis alpha repertoires lay closer to GMM-specific TCRs than controls'.

The assay was immunoSEQ multiplex PCR, and TCRdb's table has in-frame clones only and misses some. The sample contains roughly 32,000 clones, over 85% of which appear only once. Per germline, CDR1 SGHDT and CDR2 YYEEEE. CDR3 length: 14 residues. V lost 10 bases and J 7 bases, leaving 18 bases between the germline ends. Regarding time point: new active TB diagnosis, blood taken before or within 7 days of starting treatment. Active tuberculosis patients were new diagnoses, HIV-seronegative, South African, and aged 18 years or older. The receptor was isolated from an adult with tuberculosis. The material sequenced was PBMCs, taken at tuberculosis diagnosis. The J gene is TRBJ1-6, the V gene TRBV5-6, with a possible D match to TRBD1 (6 bases). As DNA, the CDR3 is TGTGCCTCACGGGGGGCGCAGGGAAATTCACCCCTCCACTTT. This encodes CASRGAQGNSPLHF.